The present TCR beta chain was sequenced within a study of T cells in localized non-small cell lung cancer. Study results and caveats: A median of roughly 55 of the top 100 tumor clones appeared in adjacent lung, which was paired and uninvolved.

The germline gives CDR1 SNHLY, CDR2 FYNNEI. V lost 6 bases and J 2 bases, leaving 10 bases between the germline ends. The CDR3 runs to 14 residues. By share of the sample, this clone is medium-sized (0.01 to 0.1%). What it binds is unknown. Distinct nucleotide sequences in the sample also encode this CDR3. Sequencing used immunoSEQ multiplex PCR; TCRdb keeps in-frame clones, though not all of them. The table records approximately 65,000 clones, approximately 80% of them present only once. V usage is TRBV2 and J usage is TRBJ1-4, with D possibly matching TRBD1 (5 bases). The specimen was PBMCs, collected before any cancer treatment. The receptor was derived from a man aged 35 to 70 with stage II lung adenocarcinoma. The CDR3 DNA is TGTGCCAGCAGCCCGGGACTTACTAATGAAAAACTGTTTTTT. Amino acid sequence: CASSPGLTNEKLFF.